The 26 T cell receptor beta chains listed next were all sequenced from one sample in a study of blood T cell repertoires in COVID-19 (dated by TCRdb to 2018 to 2021). Library method: the immunoSEQ multiplex PCR assay. As stored in TCRdb, this immuneACCESS dataset retains in-frame rearrangements with V and J assigned. A fraction of the clones does not appear; measured against another copy, unresolved V genes explain less than half of the discrepancy, and the remainder lacks a known reason. The sample data list about 220,000 clones, and roughly 85% of these were observed just once. The ten largest clones take up around 2.5% of the sample. Sequencing was done on a sample of peripheral blood. The receptors stem from a woman in her seventies with COVID-19, enrolled during active disease.

This chain links TRBV12-5 with TRBJ2-7; 7 bases agree with TRBD2. This CDR3 is built from 13 residues. V trimming: 0 bases; J trimming: 4 bases; junction bases outside the gene matches: 0. CDR1 LGHNT and CDR2 FRNRAP come from the germline V gene. The CDR3 region has the DNA TGTGCTAGTGGTTTGGTGGGGGGGTACGAGCAGTACTTC. Translating it yields CASGLVGGYEQYF.

V gene TRBV30 combines with J gene TRBJ1-1; D is undetermined. V lost 5 bases, J lost 1 base, and 14 bases lay in between. The germline gives CDR1 GTSNPN, CDR2 SVGIG (reference sequence). There are 14 residues in the CDR3. CDR3 in DNA: TGTGCCTGGGATCTGACACCGCCGAACACTGAAGCTTTCTTT. Protein product: CAWDLTPPNTEAFF.

The chain combines TRBV5-4 with TRBJ1-2; no clear D gene. Germline V gene lookup returns CDR1 SGHNT and CDR2 YYREEE (reference sequence). Trimming shortened V by 3 bases and J by 8 bases, and 14 bases separated the two germline ends. This CDR3 is built from 13 residues. In DNA, the CDR3 is TGTGCCAGCAGCTCCCAAAACTTAGAAGGCTACACCTTC. This translates into CASSSQNLEGYTF. Combining the CDR3 with reference TRBV5-4 and TRBJ1-2 gives the whole variable domain ETGVTQSPTHLIKTRGQQVTLRCSSQSGHNTVSWYQQALGQGPQFIFQYYREEENGRGNFPPRFSGLQFPNYSSELNVNALELDDSALYLCASSSQNLEGYTFGSGTRLTVV.

The chain joins TRBV19 to TRBJ1-2; 7 bases map to TRBD1. The length of the CDR3 is 17 residues. The trim removed 5 bases at V and 0 bases at J, leaving 12 bases unmatched. Germline V gene lookup returns CDR1 LNHDA and CDR2 SQIVND (reference sequence). The CDR3 is CASSLPGQIRTNYGYTF. For the CDR3, the DNA is TGTGCCAGTAGTCTCCCGGGACAGATCAGAACTAACTATGGCTACACCTTC.

V gene TRBV6-1 combines with J gene TRBJ1-2, with 9 bases aligning to TRBD1. The germline gives CDR1 MNHNS, CDR2 SASEGT. The length of the CDR3 is 17 residues. J was trimmed by 4 bases and V by 1 base; bases with no gene match: 10. CDR3 residues: CASSEGVPGQGGYGYTF. DNA of the CDR3: TGTGCCAGCAGTGAAGGAGTCCCGGGACAGGGTGGCTATGGCTACACCTTC.

The CDR3 here is CAISERQGSDGYTF. CDR3 sequence (DNA): TGTGCCATCAGTGAAAGACAAGGTTCGGATGGCTACACCTTC. This chain uses TRBV10-3 with TRBJ1-2, with D unresolved. The germline V gene has CDR1 ENHRY and CDR2 SYGVKD. CDR3 length: 14 residues. Trimming shortened V by 3 bases and J by 6 bases, and 14 bases separated the two germline ends.

The table lists this clone with a few counts. The genes are TRBV20-1 and TRBJ1-2, with 8 bases lining up with TRBD1. The germline gives CDR1 DFQATT, CDR2 SNEGSKA (reference sequence). The CDR3 runs 11 residues. Trimming took 5 bases from V and 8 from J; bases not matched to a gene: 4. CDR3 amino acids: CSAPSGGGYTF. The CDR3 DNA follows: TGCAGTGCTCCCTCAGGGGGCGGCTACACCTTC.

The V and J genes are TRBV7-2 and TRBJ2-1; 9 nucleotides match TRBD1. The germline gives CDR1 SGHTA, CDR2 FQGNSA. CDR3 length: 15 residues. Trimming took 5 bases from V and 3 from J; bases not matched to a gene: 5. The CDR3 DNA sequence: TGTGCCAGCAGCGTGGACAGGGGAATCTACAATGAGCAGTTCTTC. It is translated as CASSVDRGIYNEQFF.

The V and J genes are TRBV6-5 and TRBJ1-1; D may be TRBD1 (6 bases). The CDR3 is 15 amino acids. CDR1 is MNHEY and CDR2 is SVGAGI in the germline V gene. V lost 7 bases and J 1 base, leaving 16 bases between the germline ends. The CDR3 sequence: CASTNGGARNTEAFF. The CDR3 bases are TGTGCCAGCACAAATGGGGGGGCAAGGAACACTGAAGCTTTCTTT.

The chain links TRBV12-3 or TRBV12-4 to TRBJ2-2; 8 bases match TRBD1. The CDR3 has 13 residues. The junction had 1 base not matched to a gene; V was cut back by 4 bases and J by 6 bases. The CDR3 loop is CASSSTGAGELFF. CDR3 sequence (DNA): TGTGCCAGCAGTTCGACAGGGGCCGGGGAGCTGTTTTTT.

The CDR3 reads CASSYGRGRWGYEQYF. In DNA form, the CDR3 reads TGTGCCAGCAGTTACGGGAGGGGCCGGTGGGGCTACGAGCAGTACTTC. V gene TRBV6-6 combines with J gene TRBJ2-7, with TRBD2 matching 7 bases. CDR3 length: 16 residues. The trim removed 2 bases at V and 3 bases at J, leaving 10 bases unmatched. Germline V CDR1 and CDR2: MNHNY, SVGAGI (reference sequence).

The gene calls are TRBV28 and TRBJ1-2; a weak D match, TRBD1 (5 bases). Germline CDR1 MDHEN, CDR2 SYDVKM. CDR3 size: 14 residues. V was shortened by 4 bases and J by 4 bases, with 13 bases between the two germline ends. The CDR3 region is CASSSFLGVYGYTF. For the CDR3, the DNA is TGTGCCAGCAGTTCTTTCTTAGGGGTCTATGGCTACACCTTC.

V gene TRBV6-5 combines with J gene TRBJ2-7; the match to TRBD2 covers 7 bases. Germline CDR1 reads MNHEY; CDR2 reads SVGAGI. V trimming: 6 bases; J trimming: 2 bases; junction bases outside the gene matches: 7. The CDR3 extends over 14 amino acids. The CDR3 sequence is CASSRLAETYEQYF. The CDR3 DNA reads as TGTGCCAGCAGCAGACTAGCCGAAACCTACGAGCAGTACTTC.

J is TRBJ1-3 and V is TRBV7-6, with 7 bases that match TRBD1. CDR3 size: 18 residues. CDR1 and CDR2 from the germline V gene are SGHVS and FNYEAQ. Trimming cost V 2 bases and J 1 base; bases outside gene matches: 11. The CDR3 DNA is TGTGCCAGCAGCTTACCCTGGGCAGGGGGACGTTCTGGAAACACCATATATTTT. Its translation is CASSLPWAGGRSGNTIYF.

This clone was seen once. The chain couples TRBV19 to TRBJ1-2; D might be TRBD1 (5 bases). V was clipped by 5 bases and J by 6 bases, with 10 bases between them. Germline-derived CDR1 and CDR2 are LNHDA and SQIVND (reference sequence). There are 12 residues in the CDR3. CDR3 in DNA: TGTGCCAGTAGTGGAAGGGGTCATGGCTACACCTTC. Its protein is CASSGRGHGYTF.

The rearrangement links TRBV7-2 to TRBJ1-1, with TRBD1 identical over 7 bases. J was trimmed by 0 bases and V by 5 bases; bases with no gene match: 6. CDR3 size: 15 residues. Germline values: CDR1 SGHTA, CDR2 FQGNSA. The CDR3 sequence is CASSPHRGMNTEAFF. DNA of the CDR3: TGTGCCAGCAGCCCGCACAGGGGAATGAACACTGAAGCTTTCTTT.

The genes are TRBV5-1 and TRBJ2-3; 7 nucleotides line up with TRBD1. V was clipped by 6 bases and J by 3 bases; unmatched bases: 7. The CDR3 is 14 amino acids. CDR1 is SGHRS, CDR2 YFSETQ, per germline. The CDR3 loop reads CASTPYRGTDTQYF. CDR3 sequence (DNA): TGCGCCAGCACCCCCTACAGGGGAACAGATACGCAGTATTTT. Based on the CDR3 plus reference TRBV5-1 and TRBJ2-3, the full variable domain is KAGVTQTPRYLIKTRGQQVTLSCSPISGHRSVSWYQQTPGQGLQFLFEYFSETQRNKGNFPGRFSGRQFSNSRSEMNVSTLELGDSALYLCASTPYRGTDTQYFGPGTRLTVL.

J is TRBJ1-1 and V is TRBV6-5; D remains ambiguous. Germline V CDR1 and CDR2: MNHEY, SVGAGI. With 0 bases removed from V and 3 bases from J, the gap between germline ends came to 5 bases. CDR3 size: 13 residues. CDR3 in amino acids: CASSYSEYTEAFF. CDR3 coding DNA: TGTGCCAGCAGTTACTCCGAGTACACTGAAGCTTTCTTT.

The chain uses TRBV6-2 or TRBV6-3 and TRBJ2-1; D might be TRBD2 (5 bases). CDR1 and CDR2 (germline): MNHEY, SVGEGT. Trimming took 5 bases from V and 5 from J, leaving 22 bases between them. The CDR3 spans 17 residues. CDR3 residues: CASSPLTPTNKHNEQFF. CDR3 sequence (DNA): TGTGCCAGCAGTCCCCTAACCCCGACTAACAAACACAATGAGCAGTTCTTC.

This chain connects TRBV7-9 to TRBJ1-2; 10 bases fit TRBD1. V trimming: 8 bases; J trimming: 5 bases; junction bases outside the gene matches: 11. CDR1 and CDR2 from the germline V gene are SEHNR and FQNEAQ (reference sequence). The CDR3 is 15 residues long. The CDR3, as DNA: TGTGCCAGCGGTCCGGGACAGGGGATTTTTTATGGCTACACCTTC. Amino acid sequence: CASGPGQGIFYGYTF.

The chain recombines TRBV7-2 with TRBJ2-3; 11 bases agree with TRBD2. Germline values: CDR1 SGHTA, CDR2 FQGNSA. V lost 4 bases to trimming and J lost 3 bases; unmatched junction nucleotides: 6. CDR3 length: 16 residues. As DNA, the CDR3 is TGTGCCAGCAGCTCTGACTTAGCGGGGGGGACAGATACGCAGTATTTT. It yields the protein CASSSDLAGGTDTQYF.

V and J are TRBV5-1 and TRBJ1-4, with D possibly being TRBD1 (6 bases). V dropped 3 bases and J dropped 8 bases, with 14 bases sitting between them. The CDR3 totals 14 residues. Germline CDR1 SGHRS, CDR2 YFSETQ. CDR3 protein: CASSSDIQGEKLFF. The CDR3 DNA reads as TGCGCCAGCAGCTCGGATATTCAGGGGGAAAAACTGTTTTTT.

Here the CDR3 reads CASSPGEGAYGYTF. The CDR3 DNA sequence: TGTGCCAGCAGCCCGGGGGAGGGCGCCTATGGCTACACCTTC. The chain couples TRBV3-1 (or the pseudogene TRBV3-2) to TRBJ1-2, with D tentatively TRBD1 (5 bases). The CDR3 runs to 14 residues. Germline lookup yields CDR1 LGHDT and CDR2 YNNKEL (reference sequence). V dropped 4 bases and J dropped 4 bases, with 13 bases sitting between them.

Only a few counts were recorded for this clone. The chain joins TRBV3-1 (or the pseudogene TRBV3-2) to TRBJ1-6; D remains ambiguous. The CDR3 runs 14 residues. Deletions cut 1 base from V and 7 bases from J, with 8 bases between. Germline V gene lookup returns CDR1 LGHDT and CDR2 YNNKEL (reference sequence). CDR3 sequence (DNA): TGTGCCAGCAGCCAAGTCGGAGGGAATTCACCCCTCCACTTT. This sequence encodes CASSQVGGNSPLHF.

The V call is TRBV19, the J call TRBJ1-2; 8 bases agree with TRBD1. Germline CDR1 and CDR2: LNHDA and SQIVND (reference sequence). The V and J ends lost 3 bases and 5 bases, in that order; junction bases with no gene match: 8. The CDR3 has 15 residues. CDR3 DNA: TGTGCCAGTAGTATCGACTCCGGGACAGGATATGGCTACACCTTC. This codes for CASSIDSGTGYGYTF.

The V and J genes are TRBV7-3 and TRBJ1-3, with 12 bases identical to TRBD1. Germline assignment: CDR1 SGHTA and CDR2 FQGTGA. The CDR3 loop spans 16 amino acids. J lost 4 bases, V lost 0 bases, and 1 base had no gene match. The CDR3 loop is CASSLTGTGGGNTIYF. The CDR3 DNA reads TGTGCCAGCAGCTTAACCGGGACAGGGGGCGGAAACACCATATATTTT.